This T cell receptor (beta chain) was identified during a study of T cells after yellow fever vaccination. The study, taken as a whole, reports: The secondary T-cell response peaked on day 5, not day 15, but was weaker.

The CDR3 extends over 15 amino acids. Germline V gene sequence: CDR1 MNHNY, CDR2 SVGAGI (reference sequence). V was clipped by 5 bases and J by 8 bases; unmatched bases: 10. TCRdb redid the calling of the 5' RACE reads with MiXCR, one entry per CDR3 protein. The sample contains some 290,000 distinct CDR3 sequences, over 8.5% of which appear only once. On this clonotype: Its antigen is undetermined.

The V gene is TRBV6-6, the J gene TRBJ2-1, with 9 positions matching TRBD1. The TCR originated in a man between 18 and 29 years old who received the YFV17D yellow fever vaccine. Sequenced material: CD4+ T cells sorted from PBMCs, taken 45 days after the yellow fever booster vaccination. The DNA for the CDR3 is TGTGCCAGCAGTACCTACGGGGGACAGGGAGATGAGCAGTTCTTC. It encodes CASSTYGGQGDEQFF.